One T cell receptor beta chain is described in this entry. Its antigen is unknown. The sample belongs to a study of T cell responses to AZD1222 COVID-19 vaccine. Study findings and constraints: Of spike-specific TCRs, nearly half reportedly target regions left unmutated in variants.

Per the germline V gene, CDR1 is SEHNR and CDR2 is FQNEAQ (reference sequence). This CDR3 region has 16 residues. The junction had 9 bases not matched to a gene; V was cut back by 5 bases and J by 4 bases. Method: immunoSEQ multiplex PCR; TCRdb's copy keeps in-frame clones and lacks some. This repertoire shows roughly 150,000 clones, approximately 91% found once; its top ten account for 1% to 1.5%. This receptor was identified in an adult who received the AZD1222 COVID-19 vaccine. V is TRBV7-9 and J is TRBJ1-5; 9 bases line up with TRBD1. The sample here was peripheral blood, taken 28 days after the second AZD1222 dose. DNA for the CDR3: TGTGCCAGCAGCCTATCGGGGACAGGGACTAATCAGCCCCAGCATTTT. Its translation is CASSLSGTGTNQPQHF.